This is a list of T cell receptor beta chains from one sample in a study of immune evolution from preneoplasia to lung adenocarcinoma. The assay was immunoSEQ multiplex PCR, and TCRdb's table has in-frame clones only and misses some. This table holds tens of thousands of clones, more than 60% found once. The material sequenced was FFPE invasive lung adenocarcinoma tissue. These receptors were collected from a person between 55 and 70 years old with lung adenocarcinoma. Each CDR3 is given with its conserved first and last residue. D genes are given only for firm matches. Clone size is given for some rows only: seen once, a few or many times, or a class if the clone is expanded.

abundance | j_gene | v_gene | d_gene | CDR3aa | CDR3nt
NA | TRBJ2-2 | TRBV9 | TRBD1 | CASSVLGTVNTGELFF | TGTGCCAGCAGCGTCCTCGGGACAGTTAACACCGGGGAGCTGTTTTTT
NA | TRBJ2-3 | TRBV27 | NA | CASSSKGGTDTQYF | TGTGCCAGCAGTTCTAAAGGGGGGACAGATACGCAGTATTTT
NA | TRBJ2-5 | TRBV19 | TRBD2 | CASSGRAFDETQYF | TGTGCCAGTAGTGGGAGGGCCTTTGACGAGACCCAGTACTTC
NA | TRBJ2-1 | TRBV18 | NA | CASSPLGTKSYNEQFF | TGTGCCAGCTCACCACTAGGGACAAAATCCTACAATGAGCAGTTCTTC
once | TRBJ2-1 | TRBV6-6 | NA | CASARAAGEGNEQFF | TGTGCCAGCGCCCGCGCTGCAGGAGAGGGCAATGAGCAGTTCTTC
few | TRBJ1-2 | TRBV5-1 | TRBD1 | CASTPGTGPYGYTF | TGCGCCAGCACCCCCGGGACAGGGCCCTATGGCTACACCTTC
NA | TRBJ1-2 | TRBV9 | TRBD1 | CASSSRRTGESGYTF | TGTGCCAGCAGCTCCAGGAGGACAGGGGAAAGTGGCTACACCTTC
NA | TRBJ2-1 | TRBV9 | TRBD2 | CASSPGASGWNEQFF | TGTGCCAGCAGCCCAGGGGCTAGCGGGTGGAATGAGCAGTTCTTC
NA | TRBJ2-7 | TRBV28 | TRBD2 | CAIAGGMYEQYF | TGTGCCATCGCGGGGGGAATGTACGAGCAGTACTTC
NA | TRBJ1-5 | TRBV6-1 | NA | CASSEALWTNSNQPQHF | TGTGCCAGCAGTGAAGCGTTGTGGACAAACAGCAATCAGCCCCAGCATTTT
few | TRBJ1-5 | TRBV28 | NA | CASSPTGTRNQPQHF | TGTGCCAGCAGCCCCACCGGGACACGCAATCAGCCCCAGCATTTT
NA | TRBJ2-3 | TRBV11-2 | TRBD2 | CASSLLAGTDTQYF | TGTGCCAGCAGCTTACTAGCGGGCACAGATACGCAGTATTTT
NA | TRBJ2-5 | TRBV7-2 | NA | CASSSYGQRETQYF | TGTGCCAGCAGCTCTTATGGCCAGAGGGAGACCCAGTACTTC
NA | TRBJ2-1 | TRBV11-2 | NA | CASSFSESGQGNEQFF | TGTGCCAGCAGCTTTTCTGAATCGGGGCAGGGCAATGAACAGTTCTTC
once | TRBJ2-2 | TRBV5-4 | NA | CASSLLQLNTGELFF | TGTGCCAGCAGCTTGCTACAACTGAACACCGGGGAGCTGTTTTTT
NA | TRBJ2-7 | TRBV4-2 | TRBD2 | CASSQVASGIGEQYF | TGTGCCAGCAGCCAAGTGGCTAGCGGGATTGGCGAGCAGTACTTC
few | TRBJ2-2 | TRBV28 | TRBD1 | CASSLGQVNTGELFF | TGTGCCAGCAGCCTGGGACAGGTGAACACCGGGGAGCTGTTTTTT
NA | TRBJ2-3 | TRBV29-1 | NA | CSARLSRADTQYF | TGCAGCGCCCGACTCTCTAGGGCAGATACGCAGTATTTT
NA | TRBJ2-5 | TRBV9 | NA | CASSVSGARETQYF | TGTGCCAGCAGCGTCAGCGGAGCTAGGGAGACCCAGTACTTC
NA | TRBJ2-2 | TRBV5-1 | NA | CASSLERELFF | TGCGCCAGCAGTCTGGAGCGGGAGCTGTTTTTT
few | TRBJ2-2 | TRBV5-8 | TRBD2 | CASGKRGYTGELFF | TGTGCCAGCGGGAAGCGGGGGTACACCGGGGAGCTGTTTTTT
few | TRBJ2-3 | TRBV7-9 | NA | CASGFVRGYTDTQYF | TGTGCCAGCGGATTTGTGAGAGGGTATACAGATACGCAGTATTTT
NA | TRBJ2-5 | TRBV19 | NA | CASSPPRGNQETQYF | TGTGCCAGTAGTCCCCCCCGGGGGAACCAAGAGACCCAGTACTTC
NA | TRBJ2-2 | TRBV5-1 | TRBD2 | CASSSGITTGELFF | TGCGCCAGCAGCAGCGGGATTACCACCGGGGAGCTGTTTTTT
NA | TRBJ1-4 | TRBV7-5 | NA | CVRSLQQGKEKLFF | TGTGTCAGAAGCCTCCAACAGGGGAAGGAAAAACTGTTTTTT
NA | TRBJ2-5 | TRBV27 | NA | CASSMTGNQETQYF | TGTGCCAGCAGTATGACAGGCAACCAAGAGACCCAGTACTTC
NA | TRBJ1-2 | TRBV29-1 | NA | CSARRGSDIGYTF | TGCAGTGCCCGGAGAGGGTCCGACATCGGCTACACCTTC
NA | TRBJ1-1 | TRBV6-4 | NA | CASSERSQGTEAFF | TGTGCCAGCAGCGAAAGATCACAGGGAACTGAAGCTTTCTTT
NA | TRBJ2-7 | TRBV7-6 | NA | CASSLGRSRHEQYF | TGTGCCAGCAGCTTAGGACGTTCCAGACACGAGCAGTACTTC
few | TRBJ2-5 | TRBV30 | TRBD2 | CAWSETGGRETQYF | TGTGCCTGGTCAGAGACGGGAGGTCGGGAGACCCAGTACTTC
NA | TRBJ2-5 | TRBV10-3 | TRBD1 | CAISDFGQGQETQYF | TGTGCCATCAGTGACTTCGGACAGGGGCAAGAGACCCAGTACTTC
NA | TRBJ1-2 | TRBV19 | NA | CASQRFGGGYTF | TGTGCCAGTCAACGGTTTGGTGGAGGCTACACCTTC
NA | TRBJ2-7 | TRBV4-3 | NA | CASSPRQGSSYEQYF | TGCGCCAGCAGCCCGCGACAAGGGAGCTCCTACGAGCAGTACTTC
NA | TRBJ1-1 | TRBV18 | NA | CASSRGETTEAFF | TGTGCCAGCTCACGGGGGGAAACCACTGAAGCTTTCTTT
NA | TRBJ2-3 | TRBV10-3 | NA | CAISESSRLDTQYF | TGTGCCATCAGTGAGTCTTCTAGACTAGATACGCAGTATTTT
NA | TRBJ2-5 | TRBV7-9 | TRBD2 | CASTRGREGRGETQYF | TGTGCCAGCACCCGGGGGCGGGAGGGCCGGGGAGAGACCCAGTACTTC
NA | TRBJ2-4 | TRBV4-2 | TRBD2 | CASSLGGENIQYF | TGTGCCAGCAGCTTGGGGGGGGAAAACATTCAGTACTTC
NA | TRBJ1-1 | TRBV6-5 | NA | CASIESLANTEAFF | TGTGCCAGCATCGAGAGTTTAGCGAACACTGAAGCTTTCTTT
few | TRBJ2-7 | TRBV7-9 | TRBD1 | CASRPDRGSYEQYF | TGTGCCAGCAGACCTGACAGGGGCTCCTACGAGCAGTACTTC
NA | TRBJ2-1 | TRBV11-2 | TRBD2 | CASSLVASGSNEQFF | TGTGCCAGCAGCTTAGTTGCTAGCGGGAGCAATGAGCAGTTCTTC
NA | TRBJ2-7 | TRBV4-1 | NA | CASSPVGDTHSYEQYF | TGCGCCAGCAGCCCAGTGGGGGATACCCACTCCTACGAGCAGTACTTC
once | TRBJ1-2 | TRBV2 | NA | CASRENREGKTF | TGTGCCAGCAGGGAAAACAGGGAGGGGAAAACCTTC
NA | TRBJ2-1 | TRBV29-1 | NA | CSTPGGLHNEQFF | TGCAGCACCCCAGGGGGGTTACACAATGAGCAGTTCTTC
NA | TRBJ1-5 | TRBV6-4 | TRBD1 | CASSLTGGSNQPQHF | TGTGCCAGCAGTCTGACAGGGGGTAGCAATCAGCCCCAGCATTTT
few | TRBJ1-1 | TRBV5-1 | NA | CASSPGRGLNTEAFF | TGCGCCAGCAGCCCGGGGAGGGGACTAAACACTGAAGCTTTCTTT
NA | TRBJ1-4 | TRBV6-4 | NA | CASSLSPSRSEKLFF | TGTGCCAGCAGTTTATCGCCCAGTAGGAGTGAAAAACTGTTTTTT
NA | TRBJ2-7 | TRBV6-5 | NA | CASRSADPTYEQYF | TGTGCCAGCAGGTCAGCGGATCCTACCTACGAGCAGTACTTC
NA | TRBJ2-7 | TRBV7-2 | NA | CASSFGQASGLQYF | TGTGCCAGCAGCTTTGGCCAGGCCTCCGGGTTACAGTACTTC
NA | TRBJ2-1 | TRBV5-1 | TRBD2 | CASSSGGPYNEQFF | TGCGCCAGCAGCTCGGGAGGGCCGTACAATGAGCAGTTCTTC
NA | TRBJ2-7 | TRBV14 | TRBD2 | CASSQSSGTYEQYF | TGTGCCAGCAGCCAGTCTAGCGGGACTTACGAGCAGTACTTC
NA | TRBJ2-1 | TRBV7-2 | NA | CASSLVSQATEQFF | TGTGCCAGCAGCTTAGTGTCCCAGGCTACTGAGCAGTTCTTC
medium-sized | TRBJ1-5 | TRBV2 | TRBD1 | CASRPTGGTSNQPQHF | TGTGCCAGCAGGCCCACAGGGGGCACAAGCAATCAGCCCCAGCATTTT
once | TRBJ2-3 | TRBV6-6 | TRBD2 | CASSSTSGRADTQYF | TGTGCCAGCAGTTCGACTAGCGGGAGAGCGGATACGCAGTATTTT